This paragraph reports one T cell receptor beta chain. Its antigen is still unknown. This entry belongs to a study of blood T cells in healthy people across ages. Turning to the study itself: About one barcoded beta molecule per two T cells was the capture yield of template switching. Study-level points and caveats: The study could not conclusively compare naive and antigen-experienced cells, given its unsorted PBMCs.

Each of the donors had roughly 10 milliliters of peripheral blood drawn into EDTA-treated Vacutainer tubes. Together with a sample-barcoded 5' primer, a J-beta primer mix was included in a second PCR lasting 7 to 11 cycles. The template-switch adaptor, which had 12 random nucleotides, put a tag on each cDNA molecule. TCRdb re-derived calls from the 5' RACE reads in MiXCR, one entry per CDR3 protein. The sample shows 600,000 or so distinct CDR3 sequences, about 30% of them seen only once. Sequencing input: blood. The source is an elderly woman in good health.

The chain's CDR3 is CASSLAYEKLFF. The CDR3 coding sequence is TGTGCCAGCAGCCTGGCGTATGAAAAACTGTTTTTT. V and J are TRBV3-1 and TRBJ1-4; no firm D call. Per germline, CDR1 LGHDT and CDR2 YNNKEL (reference sequence). Trimming removed 4 bases at V and 6 bases at J, with 6 bases between. The CDR3 runs to 12 residues. The full variable domain, rest sourced from reference TRBV3-1 and TRBJ1-4, is DTAVSQTPKYLVTQMGNDKSIKCEQNLGHDTMYWYKQDSKKFLKIMFSYNNKELIINETVPNRFSPKSPDKAHLNLHINSLELGDSAVYFCASSLAYEKLFFGSGTQLSVL.